Listed here are 27 T cell receptor beta chains from one sample, sequenced in a study of blood T cell repertoires in COVID-19 (dated by TCRdb to the early 2020s). The library was produced with the immunoSEQ multiplex PCR assay. Sourced from immuneACCESS, this table was stored by TCRdb with only in-frame sequences that have V and J called. A share of the clones is absent; for the studies checked, an unresolved V gene accounts for under half, and the remainder has no known explanation. The sample table lists 200,000 to 250,000 clones, 80% to 90% of them with a count of one. The top ten clones comprise around 3.2% of the sample. The sample taken for sequencing was PBMCs or T cells enriched from blood (not recorded which). The receptors stem from a woman aged 18 to 35 in a cohort exposed to, infected with or recovered from COVID-19 (not recorded which).

The chain employs TRBV9 and TRBJ2-1, with 10 bases that match TRBD2. This CDR3 is built from 15 residues. Per germline, CDR1 SGDLS and CDR2 YYNGEE. V lost 3 bases, J lost 7 bases, and 7 bases stayed unmatched. The CDR3 reads CASSAGLAVLNEQFF. DNA of the CDR3: TGTGCCAGCAGCGCTGGACTAGCGGTCCTTAATGAGCAGTTCTTC. Supplemented by reference TRBV9 and TRBJ2-1, the full variable domain reads DSGVTQTPKHLITATGQRVTLRCSPRSGDLSVYWYQQSLDQGLQFLIQYYNGEERAKGNILERFSAQQFPDLHSELNLSSLELGDSALYFCASSAGLAVLNEQFFGPGTRLTVL.

The V call is TRBV9, the J call TRBJ2-1, with TRBD2 identical over 7 bases. Germline CDR1 is SGDLS and CDR2 is YYNGEE. The V and J ends lost 4 bases and 3 bases, in that order; junction bases with no gene match: 7. The CDR3 runs 15 residues. The CDR3 DNA sequence: TGTGCCAGCAGCCCAGGCGGGGGTGGCTACAATGAGCAGTTCTTC. It specifies CASSPGGGGYNEQFF.

This clone was observed once. The V gene is TRBV9, the J gene TRBJ2-3; perhaps TRBD2 as D (6 bases). The CDR3 has 10 amino acids. Germline lookup yields CDR1 SGDLS and CDR2 YYNGEE. The CDR3, as DNA: TGTCTGCGGGACACAGATACGCAGTATTTT. Translated: CLRDTDTQYF.

This rearrangement joins TRBV19 to TRBJ1-1; D is undetermined. CDR3 length: 11 residues. V lost 7 bases and J lost 10, with 13 bases in between. From germline, CDR1 is LNHDA and CDR2 SQIVND (reference sequence). CDR3 residues: CASMGELSAFF. The CDR3 nucleotides are TGTGCCAGTATGGGCGAGTTGTCAGCTTTCTTT.

The chain carries TRBV7-9 and TRBJ2-1, with TRBD2 as a possible D gene (5 bases). Trimming cost V 6 bases and J 7 bases, with 10 bases left between them. Per the germline V gene, CDR1 is SEHNR and CDR2 is FQNEAQ (reference sequence). The CDR3 contains 12 residues. The CDR3 is CASRRVLNEQFF. Here the CDR3 DNA reads TGTGCCAGCAGGAGGGTTTTAAATGAGCAGTTCTTC.

The rearrangement joins TRBV5-1 to TRBJ2-5, with TRBD2 matching 9 bases. Germline CDR1 is SGHRS and CDR2 is YFSETQ. The J segment lost 0 bases and the V segment lost 4 bases, leaving 10 bases of the junction unmatched. The CDR3 covers 17 residues. CDR3 in DNA: TGCGCCAGCAGCCCAGGGACTAGCACCTTCCACCAAGAGACCCAGTACTTC. Translating it yields CASSPGTSTFHQETQYF.

A note on this clone: The identical CDR3 is also encoded by other nucleotide sequences in the sample. This chain links TRBV5-5 with TRBJ1-1, with D possibly being TRBD1 (5 bases). V was trimmed by 2 bases and J by 1 base, leaving 9 bases between them. This CDR3 has 14 amino acids. Germline V gene data show CDR1 as SGHKS and CDR2 as YYEKEE (reference sequence). For the CDR3, the DNA is TGTGCCAGCAGCTTCGAGACAGCGAACACTGAAGCTTTCTTT. Encoded protein: CASSFETANTEAFF.

This chain uses TRBV6-4 with TRBJ1-6, with D possibly being TRBD1 (5 bases). Germline-derived CDR1 and CDR2 are MRHNA and SNTAGT. Between the trimmed V and J ends, which lost 5 bases and 5 bases, there was a span of 13 bases. The CDR3 spans 15 residues. DNA of the CDR3: TGTGCCAGCAGTCCCCAGGGAGGTAATAATTCACCCCTCCACTTT. It specifies CASSPQGGNNSPLHF.

V gene TRBV7-9 combines with J gene TRBJ1-1; D is unresolved. The CDR3 extends over 10 amino acids. Trimming removed 5 bases at V and 11 bases at J, with 9 bases between. Germline V gene sequence: CDR1 SEHNR, CDR2 FQNEAQ (reference sequence). CDR3 sequence (DNA): TGTGCCAGCAGCAACGGCAGGGCTTTCTTT. This gives the protein CASSNGRAFF. The full variable domain, rest sourced from reference TRBV7-9 and TRBJ1-1, is DTGVSQNPRHKITKRGQNVTFRCDPISEHNRLYWYRQTLGQGPEFLTYFQNEAQLEKSRLLSDRFSAERPKGSFSTLEIQRTEQGDSAMYLCASSNGRAFFGQGTRLTVV.

The chain joins TRBV5-4 to TRBJ2-3; 8 bases match TRBD2. The germline gives CDR1 SGHNT, CDR2 YYREEE (reference sequence). This CDR3 contains 16 residues. Trimming cost V 1 base and J 1 base; bases outside gene matches: 5. CDR3 nucleotide sequence: TGTGCCAGCAGCTTGTACGCGGGGGGACGCACAGATACGCAGTATTTT. Protein product: CASSLYAGGRTDTQYF.

The J gene is TRBJ1-2, the V gene TRBV11-2; 9 bases align to TRBD1. V lost 1 base to trimming and J lost 4 bases; unmatched junction nucleotides: 4. This CDR3 region has 15 residues. The V gene's germline CDR1 is SGHAT and CDR2 FQNNGV. The CDR3 loop is CASSLGGQGTYGYTF. CDR3 coding DNA: TGTGCCAGCAGCTTAGGGGGACAGGGAACCTATGGCTACACCTTC.

The CDR3 DNA reads TGTGCCAGCAGCCAGAACACCGGGGAGCTGTTTTTT. Encoded protein: CASSQNTGELFF. V and J are TRBV11-2 and TRBJ2-2; D call uncertain. The V and J ends lost 5 bases and 1 base respectively, with 2 bases between them. Looked up from germline, CDR1 is SGHAT and CDR2 is FQNNGV. The CDR3 is made up of 12 amino acids.

The chain links TRBV28 to TRBJ1-5; 7 positions match TRBD1. This CDR3 contains 14 residues. V lost 6 bases to trimming and J lost 3 bases; unmatched junction nucleotides: 5. Germline V gene sequence: CDR1 MDHEN, CDR2 SYDVKM. The CDR3 bases are TGTGCCAGCAGCTCGGGACAGTCCAATCAGCCCCAGCATTTT. The encoded protein is CASSSGQSNQPQHF.

This clone was seen only a few times. Additional DNA sequences in this sample encode the identical CDR3. J is TRBJ1-2 and V is TRBV24-1, with D unclear. Trimming left V 7 bases short and J 5 bases short, with 10 bases between. This CDR3 contains 12 residues. Germline CDR1 KGHDR, CDR2 SFDVKD. The CDR3 protein is CATSEGRYGYTF. DNA of the CDR3: TGTGCCACCAGCGAAGGGAGGTATGGCTACACCTTC.

The chain recombines TRBV21-1 with TRBJ2-3; the table's D call TRBD2 went unverified against the DNA. TRBV21-1 has pseudogene status. The CDR3 is made up of 19 amino acids. The CDR3 here is CASSKMAPAGRSCTDTQYF. CDR3 bases: TGTGCCAGCAGCAAAATGGCCCCGGCGGGGAGAAGTTGCACAGATACGCAGTATTTT.

The chain carries TRBV5-1 and TRBJ2-2; 9 bases agree with TRBD2. The V segment lost 4 bases and the J segment 5 bases; nucleotides outside the gene matches: 9. Germline CDR1 is SGHRS and CDR2 is YFSETQ. The CDR3 has 16 residues. The CDR3 DNA sequence: TGCGCCAGCAGCCCTAGCGGGACTACTGGGACCGGGGAGCTGTTTTTT. This translates into CASSPSGTTGTGELFF.

The chain joins TRBV23-1 to TRBJ1-1; unclear D gene. TRBV23-1 has ORF status, its function being uncertain. This CDR3 is built from 12 residues. V gave up 10 bases and J gave up 1 base, with 10 bases separating them. In nucleotides, the CDR3 is TGCGCCACCGTTCATAGGAACACTGAAGCTTTCTTT. Translation: CATVHRNTEAFF.

The chain employs TRBV2 and TRBJ1-1, with 7 bases lining up with TRBD1. J was trimmed by 1 base and V by 1 base; bases with no gene match: 3. The CDR3 is 15 residues long. Germline V gives CDR1 SNHLY, CDR2 FYNNEI. The CDR3 DNA sequence: TGTGCCAGCAGTGAAGAGGGGACAGCGAACACTGAAGCTTTCTTT. Its protein is CASSEEGTANTEAFF.

The chain is built from TRBV28 and TRBJ2-7, with D maybe TRBD1 (6 bases). Trimming cost V 5 bases and J 2 bases, with 10 bases left between them. Germline assignment: CDR1 MDHEN and CDR2 SYDVKM. The CDR3 runs to 13 residues. Here the CDR3 reads CASSPQGPYEQYF. The CDR3, as DNA: TGTGCCAGCAGTCCACAGGGCCCCTACGAGCAGTACTTC.

This CDR3 reads CASSYTGGTEAFF. CDR3 coding DNA: TGTGCCAGCAGTTATACCGGGGGCACTGAAGCTTTCTTT. The chain uses TRBV2 and TRBJ1-1, with D perhaps matching TRBD1 (5 bases). The ends were cut back, 5 bases at V and 4 bases at J, with 11 bases in the middle. Germline values: CDR1 SNHLY, CDR2 FYNNEI. This CDR3 spans 13 amino acids.

This chain uses TRBV2 with TRBJ2-2; D uncertain. In germline, CDR1 is SNHLY, CDR2 FYNNEI. The ends were cut back, 10 bases at V and 0 bases at J, with 12 bases in the middle. The length of the CDR3 is 14 residues. Here the CDR3 reads CATRAVPNTGELFF. DNA of the CDR3: TGTGCCACCCGTGCGGTTCCGAACACCGGGGAGCTGTTTTTT.

This clone was seen a few times. The chain combines TRBV5-1 with TRBJ2-3; D not certain. Germline CDR1 SGHRS, CDR2 YFSETQ. Trimming removed 1 base at V and 0 bases at J, with 6 bases between. This CDR3 has 14 residues. DNA for the CDR3: TGCGCCAGCAGCTTGTACAAGAGCACAGATACGCAGTATTTT. As protein: CASSLYKSTDTQYF.

The genes are TRBV5-1 and TRBJ2-2, with TRBD2 as a possible D gene (5 bases). This CDR3 contains 16 residues. The V end lost 0 bases, the J end lost 5 bases, and 14 bases lay between the germline ends. Germline V gene data show CDR1 as SGHRS and CDR2 as YFSETQ. CDR3 region: CASSLGTPRGTGELFF. The CDR3 DNA is TGCGCCAGCAGCTTGGGGACTCCCCGCGGGACCGGGGAGCTGTTTTTT.

For this clone: At one end the junction does not follow the germline gene, possibly because of a read error. The chain uses TRBV6-1 and TRBJ1-5, with 7 bases aligning to TRBD1. The CDR3 consists of 14 residues. The V gene's germline CDR1 is MNHNS and CDR2 SASEGT. The CDR3 protein is CASSENVGQVSLGF. The CDR3, as DNA: TGTGCCAGCAGTGAAAATGTAGGACAGGTCAGTCTGGGGTTT.

A word on this clone: Other DNA sequences of this sample code for an identical CDR3. This chain links TRBV5-1 with TRBJ2-1, with D perhaps matching TRBD1 (6 bases). Germline CDR1 SGHRS, CDR2 YFSETQ. This CDR3 spans 14 amino acids. The ends were cut back, 0 bases at V and 6 bases at J, with 10 bases in the middle. In DNA, the CDR3 is TGCGCCAGCAGCTTGGTGGCAGGGGTCAATGAGCAGTTCTTC. This sequence encodes CASSLVAGVNEQFF.

In the case of this clone: One end of the junction does not line up with germline, which may come from a read error. The V call is TRBV7-8, the J call TRBJ2-5; D is perhaps TRBD1 (6 bases). Germline assignment: CDR1 SGHVS and CDR2 FQNEAQ. The CDR3 has 13 residues. The DNA for the CDR3 is TGTGCCAGCAGCGTAGCAGGGGTGGAGACCCAGTACTTC. Its translation is CASSVAGVETQYF.

With regard to this clone: One end of the junction varies from germline; a read error may be responsible. This chain joins TRBV7-7 and TRBJ2-5, with 10 bases identical to TRBD2. The germline gives CDR1 SSHAT, CDR2 FNYEAQ (reference sequence). The CDR3 totals 19 residues. CDR3 bases: TGTGCTAGCAGCCCTGGGGGAGCTGGACTAGCGGAGCCCCGGGAGACCCAGTACTTC. Translating gives CASSPGGAGLAEPRETQYF. Looking up the rest from reference TRBV7-7 and TRBJ2-5 gives the full variable domain: GAGVSQSPRYKVTKRGQDVTLRCDPISSHATLYWYQQALGQGPEFLTYFNYEAQPDKSGLPSDRFSAERPEGSISTLTIQRTEQRDSAMYRCASSPGGAGLAEPRETQYFGPGTRLLVL.